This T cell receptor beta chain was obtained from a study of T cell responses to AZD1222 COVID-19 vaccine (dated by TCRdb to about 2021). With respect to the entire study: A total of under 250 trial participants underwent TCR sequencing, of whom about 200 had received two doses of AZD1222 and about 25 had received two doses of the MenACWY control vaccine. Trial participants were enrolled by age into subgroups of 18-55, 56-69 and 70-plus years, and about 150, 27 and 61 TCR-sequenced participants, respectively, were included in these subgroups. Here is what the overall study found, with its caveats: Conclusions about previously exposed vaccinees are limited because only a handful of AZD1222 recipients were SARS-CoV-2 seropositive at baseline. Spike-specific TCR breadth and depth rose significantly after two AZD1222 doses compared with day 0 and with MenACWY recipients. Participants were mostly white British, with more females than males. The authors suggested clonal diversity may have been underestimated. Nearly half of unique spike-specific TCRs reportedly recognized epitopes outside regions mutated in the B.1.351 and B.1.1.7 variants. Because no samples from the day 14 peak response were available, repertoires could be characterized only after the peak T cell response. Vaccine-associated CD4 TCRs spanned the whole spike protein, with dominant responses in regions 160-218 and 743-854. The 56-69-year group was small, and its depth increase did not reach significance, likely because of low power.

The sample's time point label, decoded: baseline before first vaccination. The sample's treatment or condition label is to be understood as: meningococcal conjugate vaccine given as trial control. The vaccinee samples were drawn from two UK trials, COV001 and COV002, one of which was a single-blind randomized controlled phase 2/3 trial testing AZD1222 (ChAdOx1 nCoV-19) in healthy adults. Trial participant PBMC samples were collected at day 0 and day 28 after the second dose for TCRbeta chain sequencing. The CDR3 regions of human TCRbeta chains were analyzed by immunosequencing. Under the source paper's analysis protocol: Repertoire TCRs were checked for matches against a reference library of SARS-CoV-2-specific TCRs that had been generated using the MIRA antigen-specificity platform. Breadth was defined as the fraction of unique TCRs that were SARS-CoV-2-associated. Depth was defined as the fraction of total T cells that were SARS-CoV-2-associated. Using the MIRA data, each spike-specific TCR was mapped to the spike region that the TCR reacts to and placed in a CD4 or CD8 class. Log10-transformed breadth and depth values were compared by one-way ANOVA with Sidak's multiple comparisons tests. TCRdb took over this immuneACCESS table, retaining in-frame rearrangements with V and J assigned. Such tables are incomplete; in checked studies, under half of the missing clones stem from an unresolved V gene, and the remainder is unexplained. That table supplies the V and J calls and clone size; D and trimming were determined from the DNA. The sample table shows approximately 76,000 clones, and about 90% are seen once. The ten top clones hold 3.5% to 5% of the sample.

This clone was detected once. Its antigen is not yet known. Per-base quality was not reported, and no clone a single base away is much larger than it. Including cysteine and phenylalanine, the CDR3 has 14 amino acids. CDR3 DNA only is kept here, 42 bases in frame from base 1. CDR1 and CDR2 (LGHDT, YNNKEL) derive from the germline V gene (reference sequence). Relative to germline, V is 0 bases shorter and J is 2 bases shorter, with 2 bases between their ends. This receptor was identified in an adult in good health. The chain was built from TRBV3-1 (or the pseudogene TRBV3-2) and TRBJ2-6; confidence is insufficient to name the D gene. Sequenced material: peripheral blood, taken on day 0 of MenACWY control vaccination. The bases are TGTGCCAGCAGCCAAGAAACTGGGGCCAACGTCCTGACTTTC. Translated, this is CASSQETGANVLTF.